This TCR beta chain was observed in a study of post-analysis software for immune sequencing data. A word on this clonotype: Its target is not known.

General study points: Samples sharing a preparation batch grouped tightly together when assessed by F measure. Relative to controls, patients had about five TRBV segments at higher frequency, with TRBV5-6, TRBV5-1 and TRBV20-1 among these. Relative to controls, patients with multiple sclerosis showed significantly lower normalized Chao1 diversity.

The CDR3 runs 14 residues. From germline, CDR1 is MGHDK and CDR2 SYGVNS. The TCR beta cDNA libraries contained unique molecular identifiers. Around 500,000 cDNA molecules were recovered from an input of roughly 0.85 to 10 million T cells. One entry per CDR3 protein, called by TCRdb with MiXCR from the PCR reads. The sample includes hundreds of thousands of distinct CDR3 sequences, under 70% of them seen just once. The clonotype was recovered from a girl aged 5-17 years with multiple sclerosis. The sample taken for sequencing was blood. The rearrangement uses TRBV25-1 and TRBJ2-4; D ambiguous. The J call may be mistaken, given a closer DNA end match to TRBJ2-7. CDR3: CASSEYSDPYEQYF. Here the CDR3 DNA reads TGTGCCAGCAGTGAATACTCGGATCCCTACGAGCAGTACTTC.